This T cell receptor (beta chain) emerged from a study of PD-L1 blockade in urothelial cancer. Study background: Patients initiated atezolizumab around 2014 at 1,200 mg intravenously every 3 weeks. Of prior chemotherapy regimens, patients had received between 0 and 3.

Each PCR reaction had synthetic TCR analog templates spiked into it. Generated by immunoSEQ multiplex PCR, the TCRdb table keeps only in-frame clones and is missing some. Of tens of thousands of clones listed, around 88% are singletons. The germline V and J ends were trimmed by 6 bases and 5 bases, with 11 bases remaining between them. Germline lookup yields CDR1 MDHEN and CDR2 SYDVKM. CDR3 length equals 14 residues. The sample's time point: peripheral blood 6 weeks after treatment start. The sample here was PBMCs, taken around atezolizumab (anti-PD-L1) treatment. The chain couples TRBV28 to TRBJ1-6; D is possibly TRBD1 (5 bases). The receptor comes from a man between 60 and 75 years old with urothelial cancer. The CDR3 DNA sequence: TGTGCCAGCAGGTCGACAGTAGATAATTCACCCCTCCACTTT. Protein product: CASRSTVDNSPLHF.